This TCR beta chain emerged from a study of T-cell reconstitution after alpha-beta-depleted transplantation in children. Study results and limitations: Several hundred expanded graft clones reportedly gave rise to the alpha-beta T cells present about two months after transplant. High day-60 TCRbeta diversity in some patients came from surviving recipient T cells and thymic progenitors. Counts and diversity of T cells one year after transplant came mostly from newly produced T cells.

Unique molecular identifiers were incorporated into the prepared TCRbeta library. TCRdb independently ran MiXCR on the PCR reads; one entry per CDR3 protein. The sample yields about 440,000 distinct CDR3 sequences, roughly 43% seen once. Trimming took 0 bases from V and 4 from J, leaving 8 bases between them. The CDR3 runs to 14 residues. CDR1 and CDR2 from the germline V gene are MNHEY and SVGAGI. This clonotype was counted once. The target antigen is unknown. The receptor comes from a girl aged 2-10 years with aplastic anemia, due to receive a stem cell transplant. Here the sequenced sample was PBMCs, taken before TCRalphabeta/CD19-depleted stem cell transplant. V and J are TRBV6-5 and TRBJ2-3; D is perhaps TRBD2 (5 bases). CDR3 coding DNA: TGTGCCAGCAGTTACTCTCGACTATCAGATACGCAGTATTTT. Translating it yields CASSYSRLSDTQYF.